Each of the 18 T cell receptor beta chains below was sequenced from the same sample in a study of cytomegalovirus exposure and HLA in healthy donors (dated by TCRdb to 2016 to 2017). Library preparation employed the immunoSEQ multiplex PCR assay. What TCRdb holds here is the immuneACCESS table cut down to in-frame rearrangements. Part of the clones is not present; checked against another copy, under half of the missing clones reflect an unresolved V gene, and the others are unexplained. For this sample the table gives more than 250,000 clones, of which just over 85% were detected only once. The top ten hold 0.84% of the sample. Sample: PBMCs. All receptors come from a young woman in good health and CMV-seronegative.

This chain connects TRBV6-1 to TRBJ2-3; TRBD2 agrees at 7 bases. J gave up 9 bases and V 10 bases, and 10 bases lay outside the gene matches. The CDR3 spans 12 residues. Germline CDR1 is MNHNS and CDR2 is SASEGT. The CDR3 is CAIFLGGGTQYF. The CDR3 DNA reads TGTGCCATCTTCCTTGGGGGGGGAACGCAGTATTTT.

This clone appeared a single time. CDR3 DNA: TGTGCCAGCAGTTCACGGACAGGGGAAGGGTCTGGGGCCAACGTCCTGACTTTC. Encoded protein: CASSSRTGEGSGANVLTF. This chain uses TRBV27 with TRBJ2-6; 9 bases are a match to TRBD1. V shed 4 bases, J shed 1 base, and the junction held 8 bases outside the gene matches. In germline, CDR1 is MNHEY, CDR2 SMNVEV (reference sequence). The length of the CDR3 is 18 residues.

The V gene is TRBV18, the J gene TRBJ2-1; 11 bases fit TRBD2. The CDR3 runs 15 residues. The germline V gene has CDR1 KGHSH and CDR2 LQKENI. V shed 4 bases, J shed 5 bases, and the junction held 4 bases outside the gene matches. The CDR3 loop is CASSRVLAGDNEQFF. The DNA for the CDR3 is TGTGCCAGCTCACGGGTACTAGCGGGAGACAATGAGCAGTTCTTC.

This chain uses TRBV7-8 with TRBJ2-3; perhaps TRBD2 as D (5 bases). CDR3 size: 14 residues. The V and J ends lost 0 bases and 6 bases respectively, with 10 bases between them. CDR1 and CDR2 (germline): SGHVS, FQNEAQ. The CDR3 sequence is CASSLAADFDTQYF. In DNA form, the CDR3 reads TGTGCCAGCAGCTTAGCGGCGGACTTTGATACGCAGTATTTT.

The chain combines TRBV7-2 with TRBJ2-3; the D gene is possibly TRBD2 (6 bases). V dropped 5 bases and J dropped 4 bases, with 19 bases sitting between them. The CDR3 extends over 16 amino acids. CDR1 SGHTA and CDR2 FQGNSA come from the germline V gene. The CDR3 DNA is TGTGCCAGCAGCGCCCAGACGGGAGCCGTCCCAGATACGCAGTATTTT. This encodes CASSAQTGAVPDTQYF.

This clone was found many times. The V gene is TRBV4-3, the J gene TRBJ2-7; the match to TRBD1 covers 7 bases. The CDR3 extends over 17 amino acids. Germline CDR1 LGHNA, CDR2 YSLEER. V dropped 1 base and J dropped 0; count of bases not matched to a gene: 9. The CDR3 DNA sequence: TGCGCCAGCAGCCAAGGAGGCTCCTGGACAGGCTCCTACGAGCAGTACTTC. Amino acid sequence: CASSQGGSWTGSYEQYF.

The CDR3: CASSRGLLGSEQYF. CDR3 in DNA: TGTGCCAGCAGTCGGGGTTTACTCGGGTCCGAGCAGTACTTC. This chain uses TRBV28 with TRBJ2-7, with D possibly being TRBD2 (5 bases). Germline V gene sequence: CDR1 MDHEN, CDR2 SYDVKM. The CDR3 length is 14 residues. Trimming stripped 5 bases from V and 6 bases from J, with 17 bases between.

This clone occurred once. The CDR3 DNA reads TGTGCCAGCAGCACCTACCTAGGCAGAGCCTACAATGAGCAGTTCTTC. Amino acids: CASSTYLGRAYNEQFF. This chain joins TRBV7-2 and TRBJ2-1; no clear D gene. This CDR3 region has 16 residues. Deletions cut 5 bases from V and 2 bases from J, with 16 bases between. Germline V gene sequence: CDR1 SGHTA, CDR2 FQGNSA.

The rearrangement joins TRBV6-5 to TRBJ2-3, with TRBD2 matching over 7 bases. Per germline, CDR1 MNHEY and CDR2 SVGAGI. The junction had 9 bases not matched to a gene; V was cut back by 6 bases and J by 6 bases. The CDR3 runs 14 residues. The CDR3 DNA is TGTGCCAGCAGGCGGGCGGGAGCGAGGGATACGCAGTATTTT. Translated: CASRRAGARDTQYF.

The rearrangement joins TRBV29-1 to TRBJ1-1, with D possibly being TRBD1 (5 bases). CDR1 SQVTM and CDR2 ANQGSEA come from the germline V gene. The ends were cut back, 5 bases at V and 5 bases at J, with 12 bases in the middle. The CDR3 length is 12 residues. The CDR3 loop reads CSVQTDATEAFF. In nucleotides, the CDR3 is TGCAGCGTTCAGACAGACGCAACTGAAGCTTTCTTT.

V usage is TRBV5-1 and J usage is TRBJ2-7, with D maybe TRBD2 (5 bases). Trimming removed 4 bases at V and 3 bases at J, with 8 bases between. The CDR3 covers 12 residues. Germline CDR1 and CDR2: SGHRS and YFSETQ. CDR3 loop: CASSRDHYEQYF. Here the CDR3 DNA reads TGCGCCAGCAGCCGGGATCACTACGAGCAGTACTTC.

The J gene is TRBJ2-2, the V gene TRBV6-6; perhaps TRBD1 as D (6 bases). The germline CDR1 and CDR2 sequences are MNHNY and SVGAGI (reference sequence). CDR3 length: 15 residues. V lost 10 bases to trimming and J lost 4 bases, with 19 bases between them. The CDR3 region is CATLGDQGITGELFF. CDR3 in DNA: TGTGCCACCCTAGGGGATCAGGGGATCACCGGGGAGCTGTTTTTT.

In this sample, this clone turned up once. This rearrangement joins TRBV2 to TRBJ1-5, with TRBD1 identical over 8 bases. This CDR3 contains 13 residues. Trimming at V came to 5 bases and at J to 4 bases, leaving 1 base not matched to a gene. The V gene's germline CDR1 is SNHLY and CDR2 FYNNEI. CDR3 amino acids: CASSRQGNQPQHF. DNA for the CDR3: TGTGCCAGCAGTCGACAGGGGAATCAGCCCCAGCATTTT.

The rearrangement links TRBV7-2 to TRBJ2-7, with D possibly matching TRBD2 (7 bases). Between the trimmed V and J ends, which lost 1 base and 4 bases, there was a span of 17 bases. Germline V lookup: CDR1 SGHTA, CDR2 FQGNSA. The CDR3 is 16 residues long. CDR3 residues: CASSLGQEKAGYEQYF. For the CDR3, the DNA is TGTGCCAGCAGCTTAGGACAGGAAAAAGCGGGGTACGAGCAGTACTTC.

The chain recombines TRBV21-1 with TRBJ1-5; the D call in the table, TRBD1, was not verified against the DNA. TRBV21-1 is designated a pseudogene. The CDR3 contains 17 residues. CDR3 amino acids: CASSRETGRLSNQPQHF. The CDR3 nucleotides read TGTGCCAGCAGCAGGGAGACAGGGAGACTCAGCAATCAGCCCCAGCATTTT.

This CDR3 reads CASSTTSPTYNEQFF. As DNA, the CDR3 is TGTGCCAGCAGCACTACCTCCCCCACCTACAATGAGCAGTTCTTC. The chain has TRBV7-9 and TRBJ2-1; D is uncertain. CDR1 SEHNR and CDR2 FQNEAQ come from the germline V gene (reference sequence). The CDR3 has 15 residues. Trimming cost V 5 bases and J 2 bases, with 13 bases left between them.

The chain is built from TRBV5-1 and TRBJ2-5; 8 bases agree with TRBD2. The CDR3 is 12 amino acids. CDR1 is SGHRS and CDR2 is YFSETQ in the germline V gene. After removal of 6 bases from V and 5 bases from J, the junction contained 3 bases not matched to a gene. The CDR3: CASTPGGETQYF. The DNA of the CDR3 is TGCGCCAGCACCCCGGGGGGGGAGACCCAGTACTTC.

This chain links TRBV6-5 with TRBJ2-7, with TRBD1 matching 7 bases. The CDR3 has 15 amino acids. Germline loops: CDR1 MNHEY, CDR2 SVGAGI. Trimming took 2 bases from V and 1 from J; bases not matched to a gene: 5. In DNA form, the CDR3 reads TGTGCCAGCAGTTACAACAGGGGTCCTTCCTACGAGCAGTACTTC. It translates to CASSYNRGPSYEQYF.